This T cell receptor beta chain was profiled in a study of cytomegalovirus exposure and HLA in healthy donors listed by TCRdb under 2017. For the wider study: An earlier analysis of more than 550 of the donors reported 276 Gb of sequence data and 117 million unique TCR beta sequences obtained from 150 million to 200 million T cells. Donor age, sex, ethnicity and CMV serostatus were collected together with the repertoire data. The study was designed to test whether signatures of past pathogen exposure could be identified by cataloging public T cell receptors. Of the approximately 400 genotyped donors, about 80% fell in the genetic ancestry cluster associated with self-reported Caucasian donors. The later analysis used no new phenotypic data to find candidate immune exposures, relying instead on TCR beta sequences and their occurrence across donors. To study patterns of TCR occurrence, a later analysis re-analyzed previously published TCR beta repertoires from 550 to 800 donors and added high-resolution HLA genotyping. All discovery cohort repertoires had been generated using a single sequencing platform. An earlier analysis of 587 of the donors used high-throughput TCR beta sequencing to judge whether each TCR beta V gene segment behaved as functional or pseudogenic. The study combined high-throughput TCR immunosequencing, statistical association of individual TCRs with disease status, and machine learning to predict cytomegalovirus infection status. A later genetic analysis used genome-wide SNP genotypes for about 65% of the roughly 700 donors, treating that subset as a discovery cohort. Besides the first cohort of about 730 subjects, a separate validation cohort made up of 90 to 150 different subjects was used. Both class I and class II loci were covered by HLA typing, at four-digit resolution. Roughly 300 gigabases of sequencing data and approximately 92 million unique TCR sequences made up an early release that covered 640 HLA-typed donors. Four or five DR-DQ haplotypes were handled as single units for association and clustering because linkage in the cohort was strong. The study profiled the T cell repertoires of 500 to 800 subjects by immunosequencing and related them to cytomegalovirus serostatus. The number of donors typed differed by locus, with about 629-630 for A, B, C, DRB1 and DQB1, around 500 for DQA1, 600 to 610 for DPA1, and some 450 for DPB1. Among 300 to 500 genotyped donors of the cohort, an average of approximately 200,000 unique TCR beta nucleotide sequences was sequenced per donor, of which 15% to 20% were non-productive. On the study overall, not on this receptor specifically: Cytomegalovirus status was reported to be diagnosed by the classifier with high specificity and sensitivity in both the original and validation cohorts. In a later genetic analysis, fewer N-insertions in productive TCRs were reported among donors in an Asian-associated ancestry cluster than the 666-donor mean. A later analysis associated 15,000 to 20,000 TCR beta sequences with specific HLA alleles at a false discovery rate of 0.05. Some IMGT-functional V segments, including TRBV6-2 and TRBV6-3, could not be told apart with the 87-base-pair reads, so those segments were excluded. Linkage disequilibrium might explain the correlated functional status among segregating V segments, but an unknown experimental factor could not be ruled out. The study gave a list of some 150 TCR beta chains associated with cytomegalovirus. A later genetic analysis associated a missense DCLRE1C variant with V-gene and J-gene trimming of TCR beta chains, and an independent cohort replicated the association. In a later analysis, most CMV-associated TCR beta chains were found to appear HLA-restricted, with HLA associations seemingly driven largely by CMV exposure. The authors suggested that the approach could potentially be generalized to other disease states and immunological phenotypes. A later analysis found that HLA-associated TCR beta chains were more clonally expanded and had lower generation probabilities than equally common non-associated chains. A further reported finding was that TCR beta sequences accurately predicted the HLA-A and HLA-B alleles for most subjects in the first cohort. Strong co-occurrence of HLA alleles, especially DR and DQ, made assigning TCR associations to individual alleles difficult. For the cohort, immune exposure information was limited to CMV serostatus. The sequencing pipeline was judged likely to have produced a cluster of highly shared sequence variants as a technical artifact. Three of the identified cytomegalovirus-associated TCR beta chains were confirmed in vitro to be specific for cytomegalovirus antigens. Several of the top co-occurrence clusters appeared to be linked to parvovirus B19, influenza, CMV and Epstein-Barr virus, according to a later analysis. In a later analysis, the rate of TCR association differed among HLA loci, with DRB1 alleles having the most associated TCRs and HLA-C alleles having the fewest. Around 16 rarely observed V segments, including chromosome 9 orphons, were excluded from the earlier analysis of some 590 of the donors because counts were too low. Because HLA typing was missing for some donors at each locus, association tests included only the typed subset. Presence/absence analyses assumed roughly uniform sequencing depth across donors, an assumption that may not hold. Most TCR sequences were observed very rarely across donors, whereas some public TCRs were present in many individuals. Only TCR beta chains were sequenced in this cohort, and the absence of alpha or paired-chain data limited detectable features. In an earlier analysis of some 640 of the donors, most TCR beta V segments were observed in productive rearrangements about 90% or about 30% of the time, broadly matching IMGT annotations.

The cohort comprised some 730 healthy bone marrow donors. All cohort members were sampled while nominally healthy, although unrecorded immune exposures were likely present. The donor tested CMV seropositive and was one of the 289 seropositive cohort members. A peripheral blood sample was provided by each donor, and peripheral blood mononuclear cells were used for TCR beta sequencing. The Qiagen DNeasy Blood Extraction Kit was used to extract genomic DNA from the blood cell samples. The receptor library was made with the immunoSEQ multiplex PCR assay. A mixture of 60 forward primers for TCR Vbeta segments and 13 reverse primers for TCR Jbeta segments was used in the multiplex PCR. The CDR3 region of rearranged TCR beta genes was amplified from genomic DNA by a multiplex PCR assay. Amplified TCR beta libraries were sequenced as 87-base-pair reads on the Illumina HiSeq System. In the source study's methods: In a later analysis, tens of millions of unique TCR beta chains were counted across the 690 or so repertoires, and roughly 11 million of these chains were shared by at least two donors. To remove PCR and sequencing errors, raw reads were error-corrected and collapsed into unique sequences using a nearest-neighbor algorithm that merged closely related sequences. V, D and J gene segments were assigned by aligning CDR3 sequences to IMGT reference sequences. For a sequence to be retained, at least a six-nucleotide match to both a V gene segment and a J gene segment was required. A rearrangement counted as productive if the CDR3 had no stop codons and remained in frame with V and J, and every other rearrangement counted as non-productive. Following IMGT convention, CDR3 was defined as the stretch from the second conserved V-encoded cysteine up to the conserved J-encoded phenylalanine. The earlier analysis of some 540 of the donors excluded any sequence lacking an unambiguous match to a single V gene segment. In an earlier analysis of a few hundred of the donors, V segments were called functional above 56.7% productive rearrangements and were called segregating when the between-donor standard deviation exceeded 5%. A statistical classification framework was built to diagnose cytomegalovirus status from the catalog of TCR beta chain sequences. In a later analysis, V and J genes were assigned by comparing TCR nucleotide sequences against IMGT/GENE-DB human TR gene sequences. The TCRdist pipeline was used in a later analysis to assign CDR3 sequences and most-parsimonious VDJ recombination scenarios. In a later analysis, each TCR beta chain was defined by its CDR3 amino acid sequence together with its V-gene family, and reads without a unique V-gene family were excluded. As a way to deal with suspected cross-contamination and a sequencing artifact, a later analysis dropped 450 to 600 nucleotide sequences that were highly shared and had low generation probability. For each public chain, a later analysis derived a clonal expansion index from normalized ranks of inferred template counts within each repertoire. In a later analysis, generation probabilities were computed with a VDJ recombination model fitted to out-of-frame rearrangements, and the resulting probabilities were checked against IGoR. Hypergeometric tests were used in a later analysis to score TCR-TCR, TCR-HLA and TCR-CMV co-occurrence, with a repertoire-size bias correction applied to the TCR pairs. To estimate false discovery rates, a later analysis permuted the HLA or CMV assignments 20 times. In a later analysis, co-occurring TCRs were grouped with DBSCAN, and TCRdist sequence similarity was added when clustering was performed within HLA-allele-positive subsets. Co-occurrence clustering excluded repertoires with fewer than 30,000 or more than 120,000 public chains, plus five with anomalous nucleotide sharing. The table was pulled from immuneACCESS by TCRdb, which kept in-frame rearrangements only. Such tables lose some clones; where checked, under half of the loss comes from unresolved V genes, and the rest has no known cause. That table furnishes V, J and clone size, whereas the DNA furnished D and trimming. Recorded for this sample are roughly 190,000 clones; 75% to 80% of them occurred a single time. Around 14% of the sample rests with the top ten.

From cysteine to phenylalanine, the CDR3 is 14 amino acids long. The sequence is cut down to CDR3 DNA, 42 bases in frame from base 1. The germline V gene specifies MDHEN as CDR1 and SYDVKM as CDR2. V trim: 5 bases; J trim: 6 bases; unmatched bases: 4. This clone came up a few times. Its specific antigen is unknown. No quality values exist for individual bases; no much larger clone is one base distant. This receptor was identified in a woman aged 30 to 39 in good health and CMV-seropositive. Material: PBMCs. This sequence uses TRBV28 and TRBJ2-2, with TRBD1 identical over 9 junction bases. The bases read TGTGCCAGCAGTCCAGACAGGGGGGCCGGGGAGCTGTTTTTT. This gives the protein CASSPDRGAGELFF.